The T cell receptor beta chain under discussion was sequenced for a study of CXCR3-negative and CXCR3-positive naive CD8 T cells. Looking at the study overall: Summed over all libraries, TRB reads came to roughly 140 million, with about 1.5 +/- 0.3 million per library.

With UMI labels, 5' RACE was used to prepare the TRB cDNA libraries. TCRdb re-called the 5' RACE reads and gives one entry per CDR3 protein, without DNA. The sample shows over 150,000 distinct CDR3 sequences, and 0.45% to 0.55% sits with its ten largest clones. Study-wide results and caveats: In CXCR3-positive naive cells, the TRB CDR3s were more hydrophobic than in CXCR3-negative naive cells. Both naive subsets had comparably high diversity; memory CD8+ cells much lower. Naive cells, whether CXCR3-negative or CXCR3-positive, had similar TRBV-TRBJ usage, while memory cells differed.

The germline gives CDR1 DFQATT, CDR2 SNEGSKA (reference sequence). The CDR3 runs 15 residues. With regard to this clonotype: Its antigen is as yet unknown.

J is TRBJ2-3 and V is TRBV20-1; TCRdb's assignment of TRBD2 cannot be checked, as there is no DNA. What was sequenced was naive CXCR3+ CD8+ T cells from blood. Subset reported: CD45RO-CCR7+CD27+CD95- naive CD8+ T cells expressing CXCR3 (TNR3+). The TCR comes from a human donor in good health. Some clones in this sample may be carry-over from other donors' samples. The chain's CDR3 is CSAKKGRVSTDTQYF.